This TCR beta chain originates from a study of beta chain features in type 1 diabetes. The CDR3 runs to 15 residues. J lost 7 bases, V lost 4 bases, and 11 bases had no gene match. Germline V gives CDR1 SGHRS, CDR2 YFSETQ. The sequenced template was cDNA made from the entire isolated RNA. Only in-frame clones appear in the TCRdb table, and some are missing; sequencing was by immunoSEQ multiplex PCR. The table has 200,000 to 250,000 clones, 27% seen once; the top ten hold 4%. Sequenced input: central memory CD4+ T cells from blood. The chain recombines TRBV5-1 with TRBJ2-4; 7 bases match TRBD1. The TCR originated in a young man in good health. Here the CDR3 reads CASSAETGKRNIQYF. The CDR3 DNA sequence: TGCGCCAGCAGCGCCGAGACAGGGAAAAGGAACATTCAGTACTTC.